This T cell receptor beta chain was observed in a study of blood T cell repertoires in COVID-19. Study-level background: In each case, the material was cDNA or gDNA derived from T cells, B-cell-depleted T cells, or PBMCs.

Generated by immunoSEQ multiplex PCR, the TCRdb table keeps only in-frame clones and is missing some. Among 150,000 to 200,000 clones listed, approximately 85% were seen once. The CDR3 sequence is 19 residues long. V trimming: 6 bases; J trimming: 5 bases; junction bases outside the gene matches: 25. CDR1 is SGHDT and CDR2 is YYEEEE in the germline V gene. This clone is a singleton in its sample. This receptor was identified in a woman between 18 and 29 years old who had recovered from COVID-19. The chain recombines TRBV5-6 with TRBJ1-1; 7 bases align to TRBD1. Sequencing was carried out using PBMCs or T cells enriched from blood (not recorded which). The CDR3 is CASTTTQSRGGFFRTEAFF. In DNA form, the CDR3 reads TGTGCCAGCACAACCACCCAGTCGAGAGGGGGCTTCTTCAGGACTGAAGCTTTCTTT. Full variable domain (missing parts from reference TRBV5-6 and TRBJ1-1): DAGVTQSPTHLIKTRGQQVTLRCSPKSGHDTVSWYQQALGQGPQFIFQYYEEEERQRGNFPDRFSGHQFPNYSSELNVNALLLGDSALYLCASTTTQSRGGFFRTEAFFGQGTRLTVV.